This T cell receptor (beta chain) was sequenced during a study of blood T cells in healthy people across ages. Then a second PCR, running roughly 6 to 11 cycles, was carried out with a sample-barcoded 5' primer and a J-beta primer mix. Each CDR3 protein gets one entry after TCRdb re-called the 5' RACE reads with MiXCR. The table lists about 680,000 distinct CDR3 sequences, around 48% of them singletons. The CDR3 sequence is 20 residues long. Germline assignment: CDR1 DFQATT and CDR2 SNEGSKA (reference sequence). V was pared by 0 bases and J by 5 bases, with 16 bases of the junction left unmatched. Source material: blood. This TCR was sampled from an older woman in good health. The J gene is TRBJ2-2, the V gene TRBV20-1, with 12 bases fitting TRBD2. CDR3 sequence (DNA): TGCAGTGCTAGAGACCCCGGACTTGGACTAGCGGGATTCGAGACCGGGGAGCTGTTTTTT. Residues: CSARDPGLGLAGFETGELFF.